The TCR beta chain described here comes from a study of tumor-infiltrating lymphocytes in primary liver carcinoma (dated by TCRdb to the late 2010s). A note on the overall study: Surgical resection was performed in China between November 2015 and early 2016 on about five patients with histopathologically diagnosed primary liver carcinoma. The five patients, three men and two women aged 30 to 69 years, had hepatocellular carcinoma (four) or combined HCC and intrahepatic cholangiocarcinoma (one). The five patients had tumors staged T1-T3 N0M0, with maximum diameters ranging from about 4.2 to 10 cm. Each sample produced roughly 3.65 to 7.5 million productive TCRbeta reads, and read depth showed no significant difference between tissue types. TCRbeta repertoire sequencing, expression microarrays and whole-exome sequencing were combined in the study across five regions of each liver tumor, with adjacent normal tissue and blood also included. A total of roughly 35 specimens from 5 patients underwent TCRbeta repertoire sequencing, comprising some 25 tumor regions, 5 adjacent noncancerous liver tissues and 5 peripheral blood samples. Repertoires from technical replicates were highly reproducible, with mean shared-clone rates around 0.87 and correlation coefficients above 0.95.

Using a constant-region primer and ProtoScript II reverse transcriptase, TCRbeta-specific cDNA was reverse-transcribed from 500 ng total RNA. TCRbeta libraries were built with three nested multiplex PCR rounds, a slightly modified ARM-PCR procedure. Multiplex TRBV1-TRBV30 forward primers and a Cbeta reverse primer were used in the first two PCR rounds, each of which was run for around 9 cycles. Sample barcodes and Illumina adapters were added in a final 25-cycle PCR using Deep VentR polymerase. Before sequencing, amplicons between 200 and 500 bp were purified from gel using a QIAquick gel extraction kit. An Illumina HiSeq 2500 was used to sequence the TCRbeta amplicons with 250-bp paired-end reads. Per the original workflow: Quality trimming of reads was performed with Trimmomatic v0.33, and paired reads were merged with FLASH v1.2.11 so that full CDR3 sequences could be recovered. MiGEC v1.2.1b assigned V, D and J germline segments to the rearranged TCRbeta sequences. Clonotype statistics and Shannon-Wiener diversity indices were computed with VDJtools v1.0.0. To reduce sampling bias, subsequent analyses other than the diversity analysis used only the 250 most abundant clonotypes in each sample. The public sequencing data were trimmed at Q25 with fastp and processed into clonotypes with MiXCR by TCRdb, which kept only in-frame beta chains. A single entry per CDR3 protein holds the most common genes and DNA from its merged rows. Here the V and J calls rest on TCRdb's processing, not on the authors' analysis. This sample comprises approximately 320,000 distinct CDR3 sequences, roughly 60% of them detected only once. The ten largest make up approximately 15% of the sample.

RNA from unsorted whole blood was extracted with TRIzol reagent, and germline DNA was obtained with the DNeasy Blood & Tissue kit. Patients had chronic HBV infection and were treatment-naive at sampling. Before surgery, approximately 4 milliliters of peripheral blood were drawn into K2EDTA tubes. Points on this clonotype: The target of this receptor is not known. Mismatch with germline at one junction end may stem from a read error.

The investigation overall reported the following: Bulk unsorted samples precluded comparing CD4+ and CD8+ T cell repertoires. The top 250 clones accounted for a significantly greater share of the repertoire in tumors than in blood (p = 0.039). Only the TCR beta chain was sequenced, which likely underestimates true repertoire diversity because unpaired alpha chains were not captured. With just 4 or 5 patients in the study, the authors point out that the findings should be validated in a larger study. Consistent with antigen-driven expansion, pairs of tumor regions showed higher repertoire overlap (mean about 36%) than either tumor-adjacent pairs (approximately 17%) or tumor-blood pairs (roughly 14%).

Sequences SGHRS (CDR1) and YFSETQ (CDR2) are obtained from the germline V gene. Including the terminal cysteine and phenylalanine, the CDR3 comprises 15 residues. The kept DNA is CDR3 alone, 45 bases in frame from the first base. Sequencing was done on a sample of peripheral blood. The chain employs TRBV5-1 and TRBJ1-6, with 7 middle bases fitting TRBD1. The receptor comes from a woman in her twenties or thirties with primary liver carcinoma and hepatitis B virus infection. The bases are TGCGCCAGCAGCTTGGATTGGGGGGACAGTTCACCCATCCACTTT. It codes for CASSLDWGDSSPIHF.